The clone carrying this T cell receptor beta chain was found once. Sequencing was performed with immunoSEQ multiplex PCR; in TCRdb, only in-frame clones are kept and a portion is missing. Of 45,000 to 75,000 clones in the sample, 70% to 85% were seen once. The V gene lost 3 bases and the J gene lost 1 base, with 10 bases spanning the gap. Germline-derived CDR1 and CDR2 are KGHSH and LQKENI. CDR3 length: 15 amino acids. Patients had blood sampled at baseline and again on cycle 4 day 1 and cycle 7 day 1. The data stem from a study of OX40 agonist ivuxolimab in advanced cancers. This TCR was recovered from an adult with an advanced solid tumor such as melanoma, head and neck, liver or kidney cancer. The rearrangement links TRBV18 to TRBJ1-5; D uncertain. Sequenced material: CD4+ or CD8+ T cells sorted from blood, taken in a trial of the OX40 agonist ivuxolimab. The CDR3, as DNA: TGTGCCAGCTCACCCGGTGCGCTGAGCAATCAGCCCCAGCATTTT. Residues: CASSPGALSNQPQHF.